The text below deals with one TCR beta chain. As yet, its antigen is unknown. This sample is part of a study of cytomegalovirus exposure and HLA in healthy donors. Findings and limits, study-wide: Among the most significant clusters, several appeared linked to common viral pathogens in a later analysis. Compared with the roughly 730-donor mean, an Asian-associated ancestry cluster reportedly had fewer N-insertions, according to a later analysis.

The CDR3 extends over 18 amino acids. Germline V gene data show CDR1 as MGHRA and CDR2 as YSYEKL. V gave up 2 bases and J gave up 4 bases; unmatched junction bases: 16. PCR primers comprised 60 Vbeta and 13 Jbeta primers. Only in-frame clones appear in the TCRdb table, and some are missing; sequencing was by immunoSEQ multiplex PCR. The sample contains around 110,000 clones, approximately 81% of which appear only once. The V gene is TRBV4-1, the J gene TRBJ1-2; 7 bases map to TRBD1. Input material: PBMCs. The receptor comes from a man in his thirties or forties in good health and CMV-seropositive. DNA for the CDR3: TGCGCCAGCAGCCAACCACCAATCCGAACAGGGGCCACCTATGGCTACACCTTC. It specifies CASSQPPIRTGATYGYTF.